These 10 T cell receptor beta chains were all obtained from the same sample, sequenced in a study of shared clonotypes between healthy human individuals. Repertoires were generated with immunoSEQ multiplex PCR, while TCRdb's copy carries only in-frame clones and drops some. This repertoire shows approximately 810,000 clones, around 93% found once; its top ten account for about 25%. CD8 cells classed as naive were CD45RO-negative and positively selected for CCR7, excluding terminally differentiated effector memory CD45RA+ cells. Specimen: naive CD8+ T cells sorted from blood. The receptor source for this set is a man in his thirties or forties in good health.

The chain links TRBV6-6 to TRBJ2-1, with D possibly matching TRBD2 (6 bases). In germline, CDR1 is MNHNY, CDR2 SVGAGI (reference sequence). The V gene lost 6 bases and the J gene lost 6 bases, with 12 bases spanning the gap. This CDR3 has 13 residues. The CDR3 coding sequence is TGTGCCAGCAGGAGACTAGGAGGCAATGAGCAGTTCTTC. Its protein is CASRRLGGNEQFF.

The sample holds one count of this clone. The chain carries TRBV4-3 and TRBJ2-7, with a possible D match to TRBD2 (6 bases). The ends were cut back, 6 bases at V and 4 bases at J, with 16 bases in the middle. Per the germline V gene, CDR1 is LGHNA and CDR2 is YSLEER. The CDR3 contains 14 residues. DNA of the CDR3: TGCGCCAGCAGTACCGGAGGGTCCCTGTACGAGCAGTACTTC. Translated: CASSTGGSLYEQYF.

The CDR3 is CAPYDVGELFF. As DNA, the CDR3 is TGTGCCCCATATGATGTCGGGGAGCTGTTTTTT. The genes are TRBV7-9 and TRBJ2-2, with D hard to call. The length of the CDR3 is 11 residues. Germline V gene sequence: CDR1 SEHNR, CDR2 FQNEAQ (reference sequence). V gave up 11 bases and J gave up 7 bases, with 11 bases separating them.

This clone was observed once. The chain combines TRBV5-6 with TRBJ2-7; 15 bases are shared with TRBD2. Germline values: CDR1 SGHDT, CDR2 YYEEEE. Trimming took 3 bases from V and 7 from J; bases not matched to a gene: 8. This CDR3 region has 16 residues. The CDR3 DNA is TGTGCCAGCAGCTACGGACTAGCGGGAGGGCCAGAAGAGCAGTACTTC. Translating it yields CASSYGLAGGPEEQYF. Supplemented by reference TRBV5-6 and TRBJ2-7, the full variable domain reads DAGVTQSPTHLIKTRGQQVTLRCSPKSGHDTVSWYQQALGQGPQFIFQYYEEEERQRGNFPDRFSGHQFPNYSSELNVNALLLGDSALYLCASSYGLAGGPEEQYFGPGTRLTVT.

J is TRBJ2-3 and V is TRBV28; 7 bases match TRBD2. The CDR3 loop spans 16 amino acids. CDR1 is MDHEN and CDR2 is SYDVKM in the germline V gene. The J segment lost 1 base and the V segment lost 6 bases, leaving 10 bases of the junction unmatched. The CDR3 DNA reads TGTGCCAGCAGGCTCCACCGGCGGGAGCGCACAGATACGCAGTATTTT. This sequence encodes CASRLHRRERTDTQYF.

V gene TRBV4-1 combines with J gene TRBJ2-7, with TRBD2 matching 8 bases. This CDR3 is built from 16 residues. V lost 1 base to trimming and J lost 2 bases; unmatched junction nucleotides: 7. CDR1 MGHRA and CDR2 YSYEKL come from the germline V gene. CDR3 sequence reads: CASSQAQRENPYEQYF. CDR3 nucleotides: TGCGCCAGCAGCCAAGCGCAGCGGGAGAATCCCTACGAGCAGTACTTC.

This chain connects TRBV7-9 to TRBJ2-7; 11 bases fit TRBD2. Looked up from germline, CDR1 is SEHNR and CDR2 is FQNEAQ (reference sequence). The CDR3 spans 15 residues. Losses at the gene ends were 5 bases for V and 0 bases for J; bases not matched to a gene: 3. Here the CDR3 DNA reads TGTGCCAGCAGCCCGACTAGCGGGGCCTCCTACGAGCAGTACTTC. Its translation: CASSPTSGASYEQYF.

The rearrangement links TRBV7-9 to TRBJ2-1; D may be TRBD1 (5 bases). This CDR3 contains 15 residues. The V and J ends lost 5 bases and 8 bases respectively, with 19 bases between them. Per germline, CDR1 SEHNR and CDR2 FQNEAQ (reference sequence). The CDR3 nucleotides read TGTGCCAGCAGCGGCGCTAGGGGTCCTTTAGATGAGCAGTTCTTC. Its translation is CASSGARGPLDEQFF.

The chain couples TRBV15 to TRBJ2-3; D remains ambiguous. The germline V gene encodes CDR1 LNHNV and CDR2 YYDKDF (reference sequence). This CDR3 is 13 amino acids long. The ends were cut back, 0 bases at V and 6 bases at J, with 7 bases in the middle. CDR3 in DNA: TGTGCCACCAGCAGAGATCAAGCTGATACGCAGTATTTT. Residues: CATSRDQADTQYF.

This chain uses TRBV7-9 with TRBJ2-2; D possibly corresponds to TRBD1 (6 bases). Trimming removed 6 bases at V and 6 bases at J, with 14 bases between. The CDR3 contains 14 residues. CDR1 and CDR2 (germline): SEHNR, FQNEAQ (reference sequence). CDR3 coding DNA: TGTGCCAGCAGGCCGATAGAGGGGGCCGGGGAGCTGTTTTTT. Translation gives CASRPIEGAGELFF.